Here is one TCR beta chain with its context. What it recognizes is unknown. Each sample yielded at least 6.5 million isolated PBMCs. The CDR3 length is 15 residues. Germline-derived CDR1 and CDR2 are SGDLS and YYNGEE. The V end lost 0 bases, the J end lost 0 bases, and 7 bases lay between the germline ends. A second PCR, run for roughly 7 to 12 cycles, used a sample-barcoded 5' primer plus a J-beta primer mix. A template-switch adaptor that had 12 random nucleotides put a tag on each cDNA molecule. TCRdb reanalysed the 5' RACE reads using MiXCR and keeps one entry per CDR3 protein. The table shows about 670,000 distinct CDR3 sequences, with 40% to 65% occurring only once. This specimen belongs to a study of blood T cells in healthy people across ages. Study-level information: The capture of about one barcoded beta molecule per two T cells was achieved by template switching.

Study results and limitations: It was not known whether donors were CMV positive (a possible confounder of expanded clonotype changes).

This TCR derives from a woman older than 75 in good health. Sample: blood. The genes are TRBV9 and TRBJ2-1, with no clear D. CDR3 in amino acids: CASSVAVASYNEQFF. CDR3 nucleotide sequence: TGTGCCAGCAGCGTAGCGGTAGCCTCCTACAATGAGCAGTTCTTC.